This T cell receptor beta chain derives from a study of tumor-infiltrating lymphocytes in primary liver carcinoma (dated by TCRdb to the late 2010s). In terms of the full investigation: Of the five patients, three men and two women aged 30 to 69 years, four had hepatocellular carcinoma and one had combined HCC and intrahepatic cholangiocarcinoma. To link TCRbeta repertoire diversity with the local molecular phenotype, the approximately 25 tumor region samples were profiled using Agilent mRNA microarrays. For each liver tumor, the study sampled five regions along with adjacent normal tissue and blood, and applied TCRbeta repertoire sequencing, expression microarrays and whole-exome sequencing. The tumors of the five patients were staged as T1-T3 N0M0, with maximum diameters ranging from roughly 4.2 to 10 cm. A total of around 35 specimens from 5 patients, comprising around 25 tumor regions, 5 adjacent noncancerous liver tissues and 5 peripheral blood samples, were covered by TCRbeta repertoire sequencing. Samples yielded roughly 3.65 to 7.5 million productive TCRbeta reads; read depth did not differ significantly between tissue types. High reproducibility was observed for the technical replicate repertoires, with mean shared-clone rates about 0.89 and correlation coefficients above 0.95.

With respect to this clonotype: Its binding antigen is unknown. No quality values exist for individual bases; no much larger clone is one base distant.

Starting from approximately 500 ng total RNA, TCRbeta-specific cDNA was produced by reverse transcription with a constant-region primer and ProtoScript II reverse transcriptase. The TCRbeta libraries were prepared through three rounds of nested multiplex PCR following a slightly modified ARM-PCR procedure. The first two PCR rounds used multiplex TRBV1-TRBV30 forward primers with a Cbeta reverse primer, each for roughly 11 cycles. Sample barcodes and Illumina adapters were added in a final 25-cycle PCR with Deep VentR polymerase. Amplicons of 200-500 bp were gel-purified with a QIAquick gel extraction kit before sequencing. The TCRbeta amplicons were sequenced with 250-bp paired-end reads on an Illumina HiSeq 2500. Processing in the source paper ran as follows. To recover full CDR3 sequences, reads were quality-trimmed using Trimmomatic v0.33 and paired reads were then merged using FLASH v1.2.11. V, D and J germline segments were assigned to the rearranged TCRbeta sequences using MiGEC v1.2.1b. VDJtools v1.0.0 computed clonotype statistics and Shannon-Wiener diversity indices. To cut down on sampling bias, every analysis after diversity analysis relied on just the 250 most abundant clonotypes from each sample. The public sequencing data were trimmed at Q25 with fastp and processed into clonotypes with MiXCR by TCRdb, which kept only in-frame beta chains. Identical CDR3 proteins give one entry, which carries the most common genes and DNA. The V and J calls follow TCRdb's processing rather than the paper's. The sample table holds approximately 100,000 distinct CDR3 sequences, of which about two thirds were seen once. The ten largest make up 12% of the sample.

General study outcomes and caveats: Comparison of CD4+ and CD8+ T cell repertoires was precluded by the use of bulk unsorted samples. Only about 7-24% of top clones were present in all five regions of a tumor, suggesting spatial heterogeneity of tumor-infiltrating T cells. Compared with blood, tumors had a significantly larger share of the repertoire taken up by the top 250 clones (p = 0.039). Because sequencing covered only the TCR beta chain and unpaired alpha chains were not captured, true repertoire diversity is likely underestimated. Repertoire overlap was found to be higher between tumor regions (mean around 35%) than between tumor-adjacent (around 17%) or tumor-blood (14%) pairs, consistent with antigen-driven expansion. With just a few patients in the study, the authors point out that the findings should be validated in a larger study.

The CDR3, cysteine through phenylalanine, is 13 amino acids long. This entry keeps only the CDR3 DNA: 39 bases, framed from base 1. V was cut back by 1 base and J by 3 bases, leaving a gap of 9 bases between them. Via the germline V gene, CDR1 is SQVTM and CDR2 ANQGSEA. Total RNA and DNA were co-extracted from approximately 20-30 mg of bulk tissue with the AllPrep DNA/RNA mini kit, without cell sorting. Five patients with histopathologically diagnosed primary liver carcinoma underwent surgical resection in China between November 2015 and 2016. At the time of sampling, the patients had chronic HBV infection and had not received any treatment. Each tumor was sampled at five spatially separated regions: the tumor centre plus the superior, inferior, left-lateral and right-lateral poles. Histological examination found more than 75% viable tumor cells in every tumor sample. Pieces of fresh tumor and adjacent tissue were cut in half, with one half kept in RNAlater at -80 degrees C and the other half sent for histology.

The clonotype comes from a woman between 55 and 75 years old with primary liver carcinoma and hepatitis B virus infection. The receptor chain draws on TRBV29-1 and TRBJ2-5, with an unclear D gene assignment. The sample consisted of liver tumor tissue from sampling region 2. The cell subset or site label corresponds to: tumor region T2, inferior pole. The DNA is TGCAGCGTTGAAGGCTCTAGAAAAGAGACCCAGTACTTC. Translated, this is CSVEGSRKETQYF.